This T cell receptor beta chain comes out of a study of cytomegalovirus exposure and HLA in healthy donors. General study points: The finding came from a later analysis; first-cohort TCR clusters tended to co-occur in the 110 or so validation repertoires.

The repertoire was sequenced with immunoSEQ multiplex PCR; TCRdb's copy has only in-frame clones and lacks some. The data show 100,000 or so clones, approximately 86% seen once. Trimming removed 3 bases at V and 7 bases at J, with 14 bases between. The CDR3 sequence is 14 residues long. Germline values: CDR1 SGHDT, CDR2 YYEEEE. This clone was detected only a few times. The antigen is unknown. The chain carries TRBV5-6 and TRBJ1-5; D is undetermined. The source material was PBMCs. The sequence was collected from a woman under 30 in good health and CMV-seropositive. The CDR3 coding sequence is TGTGCCAGCAGCTCTTATAAGGGCGGGCAGCCCCAGCATTTT. Translated, it gives CASSSYKGGQPQHF. The entire variable domain, with the rest obtained from reference TRBV5-6 and TRBJ1-5, is as follows: DAGVTQSPTHLIKTRGQQVTLRCSPKSGHDTVSWYQQALGQGPQFIFQYYEEEERQRGNFPDRFSGHQFPNYSSELNVNALLLGDSALYLCASSSYKGGQPQHFGDGTRLSIL.